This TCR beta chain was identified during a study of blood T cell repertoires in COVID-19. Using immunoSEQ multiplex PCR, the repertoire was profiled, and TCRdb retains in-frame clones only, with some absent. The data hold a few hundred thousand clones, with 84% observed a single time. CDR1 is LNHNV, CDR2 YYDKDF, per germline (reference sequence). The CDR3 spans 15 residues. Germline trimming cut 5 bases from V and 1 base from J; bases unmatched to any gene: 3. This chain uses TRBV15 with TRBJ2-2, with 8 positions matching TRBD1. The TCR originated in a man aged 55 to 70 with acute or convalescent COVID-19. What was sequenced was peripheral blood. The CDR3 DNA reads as TGTGCCACCAGCGCACAGGGGGTGAACACCGGGGAGCTGTTTTTT. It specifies CATSAQGVNTGELFF. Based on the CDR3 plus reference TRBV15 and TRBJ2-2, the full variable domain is DAMVIQNPRYQVTQFGKPVTLSCSQTLNHNVMYWYQQKSSQAPKLLFHYYDKDFNNEADTPDNFQSRRPNTSFCFLDIRSPGLGDTAMYLCATSAQGVNTGELFFGEGSRLTVL.